This TCR beta chain was observed in a study of OX40 agonist ivuxolimab in advanced cancers. In the study overall: Dose-escalation cases comprised hepatocellular carcinoma, melanoma, renal cell or head and neck cancer.

This clone was seen just once. Its antigen is undetermined. Repertoires were generated with immunoSEQ multiplex PCR, while TCRdb's copy carries only in-frame clones and drops some. The sample holds about 9,900 clones; 60% to 75% are singletons and the top ten take around a quarter. Germline CDR1 SGHNT, CDR2 YENEEA. The length of the CDR3 is 15 residues. V was trimmed by 0 bases and J by 0 bases, leaving 6 bases between them. The study, taken as a whole, reports: With doses of 0.1 to 3.0 mg/kg, CD4+ and CD8+ blood T cells had undergone clonal expansion by week 6.

This chain uses TRBV11-3 with TRBJ2-1; D uncertain. This clonotype was obtained from an adult with an advanced solid tumor such as melanoma, head and neck, liver or kidney cancer. Sequenced material: CD4+ or CD8+ T cells sorted from blood, taken in a trial of the OX40 agonist ivuxolimab. DNA for the CDR3: TGTGCCAGCAGCTTAGATCCGACCTCCTACAATGAGCAGTTCTTC. Protein: CASSLDPTSYNEQFF. The full variable domain, its missing parts supplied by reference TRBV11-3 and TRBJ2-1, is EAGVVQSPRYKIIEKKQPVAFWCNPISGHNTLYWYLQNLGQGPELLIRYENEEAVDDSQLPKDRFSAERLKGVDSTLKIQPAELGDSAVYLCASSLDPTSYNEQFFGPGTRLTVL.